Shown below are 25 T cell receptor beta chains from a single sample sequenced in a study of control samples from healthy donors and cancer patients. Data came from immunoSEQ multiplex PCR; TCRdb stores just in-frame clones and leaves some out. In the table there are tens of thousands of clones, about 88% of which are singletons. Sequencing was performed on blood. The source of these receptors is a woman in her fifties or sixties in good health.

The chain has TRBV9 and TRBJ2-7; D is undetermined. CDR1 is SGDLS, CDR2 YYNGEE, per germline. The V end was cut by 0 bases, the J end by 7 bases, with 14 bases between. This CDR3 has 14 amino acids. The CDR3 DNA reads as TGTGCCAGCAGCGTAGCGGGTGATGCCTCGGAGCAGTACTTC. Its translation is CASSVAGDASEQYF. Filled out from reference TRBV9 and TRBJ2-7, the complete variable domain reads DSGVTQTPKHLITATGQRVTLRCSPRSGDLSVYWYQQSLDQGLQFLIQYYNGEERAKGNILERFSAQQFPDLHSELNLSSLELGDSALYFCASSVAGDASEQYFGPGTRLTVT.

The chain employs TRBV2 and TRBJ2-3, with 8 positions matching TRBD1. The CDR3 totals 15 residues. V dropped 6 bases and J dropped 3; count of bases not matched to a gene: 8. CDR1 is SNHLY, CDR2 FYNNEI, per germline. This CDR3 reads CASSGDRLVTDTQYF. In DNA, the CDR3 is TGTGCCAGCAGCGGGGACAGGCTCGTAACAGATACGCAGTATTTT.

This chain links TRBV7-2 with TRBJ1-3, with D perhaps TRBD1 (5 bases). The V end was cut by 1 base, the J end by 5 bases, with 6 bases between. Germline CDR1 reads SGHTA; CDR2 reads FQGNSA. This CDR3 spans 13 amino acids. CDR3 residues: CASSLDRRNTIYF. The CDR3 DNA follows: TGTGCCAGCAGCTTAGACAGGAGAAACACCATATATTTT. Variable domain in full (rest from reference TRBV7-2 and TRBJ1-3): GAGVSQSPSNKVTEKGKDVELRCDPISGHTALYWYRQSLGQGLEFLIYFQGNSAPDKSGLPSDRFSAERTGGSVSTLTIQRTQQEDSAVYLCASSLDRRNTIYFGEGSWLTVV.

The chain employs TRBV7-8 and TRBJ1-5; D ambiguous. CDR3 length: 14 amino acids. Trimming removed 5 bases at V and 5 bases at J, with 13 bases between. CDR1 and CDR2 (germline): SGHVS, FQNEAQ. CDR3 residues: CASSPLQSYQPQHF. CDR3 coding DNA: TGTGCCAGCAGCCCACTTCAGTCTTATCAGCCCCAGCATTTT. The entire variable domain, with the rest obtained from reference TRBV7-8 and TRBJ1-5, is as follows: GAGVSQSPRYKVAKRGQDVALRCDPISGHVSLFWYQQALGQGPEFLTYFQNEAQLDKSGLPSDRFFAERPEGSVSTLKIQRTQQEDSAVYLCASSPLQSYQPQHFGDGTRLSIL.

The chain links TRBV4-1 to TRBJ2-3; the D gene could be TRBD1 or TRBD2 (5 bases each). Germline V CDR1 and CDR2: MGHRA, YSYEKL. Trimming left V 5 bases short and J 4 bases short, with 16 bases between. This CDR3 comprises 15 residues. The CDR3 is CASSYGTIGADTQYF. DNA for the CDR3: TGCGCCAGCAGCTACGGGACGATAGGCGCAGATACGCAGTATTTT.

This chain links TRBV6-5 with TRBJ1-5; D is uncertain. The V end lost 9 bases, the J end lost 0 bases, and 15 bases lay between the germline ends. Germline CDR1 and CDR2: MNHEY and SVGAGI. The CDR3 has 15 residues. This CDR3 is CASNTQITSNQPQHF. In DNA, the CDR3 is TGTGCCAGTAATACACAGATTACTAGCAATCAGCCCCAGCATTTT.

V gene TRBV5-4 combines with J gene TRBJ1-1, with unresolved D. Germline V CDR1 and CDR2: SGHNT, YYREEE (reference sequence). Trimming left V 0 bases short and J 1 base short, with 13 bases between. CDR3 length: 16 amino acids. The CDR3 spells CASSLGSSYRNTEAFF. The CDR3 nucleotides are TGTGCCAGCAGCTTGGGGTCCTCCTACAGGAACACTGAAGCTTTCTTT.

With regard to this clone: The same CDR3 can be traced to other DNA sequences in this sample. The chain couples TRBV4-1 to TRBJ1-3; 7 bases align to TRBD1. V dropped 6 bases and J dropped 6; count of bases not matched to a gene: 8. CDR1 MGHRA and CDR2 YSYEKL come from the germline V gene. This CDR3 comprises 14 residues. The CDR3 nucleotides are TGCGCCAGCAGTCAACAGACAGGGCTAAACACCATATATTTT. It is translated as CASSQQTGLNTIYF.

This clone was recorded a few times. CDR3 loop: CASSQAGGNTIYF. The CDR3, as DNA: TGTGCCAGCAGCCAAGCAGGTGGAAACACCATATATTTT. The V gene is TRBV14, the J gene TRBJ1-3; unclear D gene. Germline V gives CDR1 SGHDN, CDR2 FVKESK. This CDR3 has 13 amino acids. Trimming removed 1 base from V and 3 bases from J, with 4 bases in between. Drawing the rest from reference TRBV14 and TRBJ1-3, the complete variable domain is EAGVTQFPSHSVIEKGQTVTLRCDPISGHDNLYWYRRVMGKEIKFLLHFVKESKQDESGMPNNRFLAERTGGTYSTLKVQPAELEDSGVYFCASSQAGGNTIYFGEGSWLTVV.

This clone was seen more than once but under ten times. This CDR3 reads CSASDYSNQPQHF. CDR3 nucleotide sequence: TGCAGTGCTAGTGACTATAGCAATCAGCCCCAGCATTTT. The chain carries TRBV20-1 and TRBJ1-5; no definite D call. Looked up from germline, CDR1 is DFQATT and CDR2 is SNEGSKA (reference sequence). CDR3 length equals 13 residues. The germline V and J ends were trimmed by 3 bases and 0 bases, with 6 bases remaining between them.

J is TRBJ2-5 and V is TRBV9; the match to TRBD2 covers 7 bases. In germline, CDR1 is SGDLS, CDR2 YYNGEE. CDR3 length: 14 residues. V shed 3 bases, J shed 3 bases, and the junction held 5 bases outside the gene matches. The CDR3, as DNA: TGTGCCAGCAGCGCCCTAGCGGTAAAAGAGACCCAGTACTTC. This codes for CASSALAVKETQYF. Drawing the rest from reference TRBV9 and TRBJ2-5, the complete variable domain is DSGVTQTPKHLITATGQRVTLRCSPRSGDLSVYWYQQSLDQGLQFLIQYYNGEERAKGNILERFSAQQFPDLHSELNLSSLELGDSALYFCASSALAVKETQYFGPGTRLLVL.

This clone was picked up one time. The chain uses TRBV7-9 and TRBJ1-2; D unresolved. V dropped 2 bases and J dropped 4 bases, with 11 bases sitting between them. Germline V gene sequence: CDR1 SEHNR, CDR2 FQNEAQ (reference sequence). The length of the CDR3 is 14 residues. The CDR3 region is CASSLMSDFYGYTF. CDR3 nucleotide sequence: TGTGCCAGCAGCTTAATGTCTGATTTCTATGGCTACACCTTC.

The chain has TRBV21-1 and TRBJ2-7; the table calls TRBD2, which could not be checked here. TRBV21-1 is termed a pseudogene. This CDR3 has 15 residues. CDR3 DNA sequence: TGTGCCAGCAGCAAAGTTGGAGGGAGCTCCTACGAGCAGTACTTC. Translating it yields CASSKVGGSSYEQYF.

The chain joins TRBV28 to TRBJ1-5, with a tentative D call TRBD1 (6 bases). V dropped 3 bases and J dropped 6 bases, with 15 bases sitting between them. The CDR3 is made up of 15 amino acids. Looked up from germline, CDR1 is MDHEN and CDR2 is SYDVKM. CDR3 nucleotides: TGTGCCAGCAGTTTTGGTCTCACAGGGACTCAGCCCCAGCATTTT. Protein product: CASSFGLTGTQPQHF.

This clone was detected once. At the DNA level, this CDR3 is encoded by other sequences in the same sample as well. The chain employs TRBV14 and TRBJ2-7; D unclear. Between the trimmed V and J ends, which lost 4 bases and 6 bases, there was a span of 13 bases. The CDR3 has 13 residues. Germline V gene data show CDR1 as SGHDN and CDR2 as FVKESK. CDR3 sequence reads: CASSLRTDSEQYF. The CDR3 DNA sequence: TGTGCCAGCAGCCTTAGGACGGATTCCGAGCAGTACTTC.

The chain joins TRBV2 to TRBJ2-7, with D tentatively TRBD2 (6 bases). Germline V gene sequence: CDR1 SNHLY, CDR2 FYNNEI. Between the trimmed V and J ends, which lost 4 bases and 2 bases, there was a span of 9 bases. This CDR3 spans 13 amino acids. DNA of the CDR3: TGTGCCAGCAGTGGGGGGAGGACCTACGAGCAGTACTTC. Its translation: CASSGGRTYEQYF.

The rearrangement uses TRBV28 and TRBJ2-7; D possibly uses TRBD1 or TRBD2 (5 bases each). The germline gives CDR1 MDHEN, CDR2 SYDVKM. Trimming removed 2 bases from V and 2 bases from J, with 7 bases in between. CDR3 length equals 13 residues. CDR3 sequence reads: CASSLTGPYEQYF. CDR3 in DNA: TGTGCCAGCAGTTTAACGGGGCCCTACGAGCAGTACTTC. Combining the CDR3 with reference TRBV28 and TRBJ2-7 gives the whole variable domain DVKVTQSSRYLVKRTGEKVFLECVQDMDHENMFWYRQDPGLGLRLIYFSYDVKMKEKGDIPEGYSVSREKKERFSLILESASTNQTSMYLCASSLTGPYEQYFGPGTRLTVT.

The chain joins TRBV24-1 to TRBJ2-2; D gene uncertain. The germline V gene encodes CDR1 KGHDR and CDR2 SFDVKD. The CDR3 has 11 residues. The V and J ends lost 7 bases and 6 bases respectively, with 5 bases between them. The CDR3 coding sequence is TGTGCCACCAGGGAAGCCGGGGAGCTGTTTTTT. This sequence encodes CATREAGELFF.

The J gene is TRBJ1-2, the V gene TRBV30; 11 nucleotides agree with TRBD1. With 3 bases clipped from V and 7 bases from J, the junction kept 4 bases outside the gene matches. The CDR3 spans 13 residues. Per germline, CDR1 GTSNPN and CDR2 SVGIG (reference sequence). The CDR3 bases are TGTGCCTGGAGCCTCGGGACAGGGGGTGGCTACACCTTC. It is translated as CAWSLGTGGGYTF. Combining the CDR3 with reference TRBV30 and TRBJ1-2 gives the whole variable domain SQTIHQWPATLVQPVGSPLSLECTVEGTSNPNLYWYRQAAGRGLQLLFYSVGIGQISSEVPQNLSASRPQDRQFILSSKKLLLSDSGFYLCAWSLGTGGGYTFGSGTRLTVV.

The chain links TRBV18 to TRBJ1-3; D not certain. V shed 2 bases and J shed 2 bases, with 13 bases lying between them. Germline V gene data show CDR1 as KGHSH and CDR2 as LQKENI. The CDR3 runs 16 residues. The CDR3 spells CASSPNHAGAGNTIYF. CDR3 coding DNA: TGTGCCAGCTCACCAAATCACGCAGGAGCTGGAAACACCATATATTTT.

This rearrangement joins TRBV6-5 to TRBJ2-7, with 10 bases identical to TRBD1. Unmatched junction bases numbered 3, after V lost 6 bases and J lost 7 bases. The CDR3 is 12 residues long. Germline V gene sequence: CDR1 MNHEY, CDR2 SVGAGI. CDR3 protein: CASSDRGLEQYF. The CDR3 region has the DNA TGTGCCAGCAGCGACAGGGGGCTTGAGCAGTACTTC.

This clone has a single count. The V and J genes are TRBV7-6 and TRBJ2-7; TRBD2 agrees at 7 bases. V lost 1 base and J lost 0; bases outside the gene matches: 12. This CDR3 is built from 18 residues. The germline V gene has CDR1 SGHVS and CDR2 FNYEAQ. The CDR3 sequence: CASSLVLAGAESSYEQYF. Written as DNA, the CDR3 is TGTGCCAGCAGCTTAGTCCTTGCGGGAGCCGAAAGCTCCTACGAGCAGTACTTC.

The chain combines TRBV5-1 with TRBJ1-2; TRBD1 agrees at 7 bases. The germline V gene encodes CDR1 SGHRS and CDR2 YFSETQ. Trimming took 5 bases from V and 6 from J; bases not matched to a gene: 7. The CDR3 spans 13 residues. CDR3 bases: TGCGCCAGCAGGCGGGACAGTTCTAATGGCTACACCTTC. This encodes CASRRDSSNGYTF.

The rearrangement links TRBV5-1 to TRBJ2-2, with TRBD1 matching over 9 bases. The CDR3 contains 14 residues. The V and J ends lost 3 bases and 13 bases, in that order; junction bases with no gene match: 10. The germline V gene encodes CDR1 SGHRS and CDR2 YFSETQ. The CDR3 coding sequence is TGCGCCAGCAGCTCCCAGGGACAGGGAAGGTTGCTGTTTTTT. Translated: CASSSQGQGRLLFF.

In this sample, this clone turned up once. The CDR3 reads CASSLGLAVDGELFF. CDR3 DNA: TGCGCCAGCAGCTTGGGACTAGCGGTCGACGGGGAGCTGTTTTTT. This chain uses TRBV5-1 with TRBJ2-2; 9 bases agree with TRBD2. Germline V gene lookup returns CDR1 SGHRS and CDR2 YFSETQ. Losses at the gene ends were 0 bases for V and 7 bases for J; bases not matched to a gene: 4. The CDR3 sequence is 15 residues long. Together with reference TRBV5-1 and TRBJ2-2, the CDR3 gives the full variable domain: KAGVTQTPRYLIKTRGQQVTLSCSPISGHRSVSWYQQTPGQGLQFLFEYFSETQRNKGNFPGRFSGRQFSNSRSEMNVSTLELGDSALYLCASSLGLAVDGELFFGEGSRLTVL.